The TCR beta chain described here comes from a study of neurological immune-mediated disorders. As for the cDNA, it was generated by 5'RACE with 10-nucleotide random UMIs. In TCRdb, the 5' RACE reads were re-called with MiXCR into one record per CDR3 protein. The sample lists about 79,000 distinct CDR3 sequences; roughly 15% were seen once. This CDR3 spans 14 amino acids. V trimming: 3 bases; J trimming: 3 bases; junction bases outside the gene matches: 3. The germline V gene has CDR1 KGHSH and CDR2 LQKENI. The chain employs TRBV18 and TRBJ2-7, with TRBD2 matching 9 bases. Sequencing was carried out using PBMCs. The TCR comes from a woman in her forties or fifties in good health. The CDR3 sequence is CASSPASGVYEQYF. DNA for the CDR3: TGTGCCAGCTCACCGGCTAGCGGGGTCTACGAGCAGTACTTC.